This T cell receptor beta chain is from a study of early T cells in non-severe SARS-CoV-2 infection. As for the study in general: Sequencing of bulk RNA from unsorted whole blood was done, without chain pairing. Whole-study results and caveats: Database matching using VDJdb favored anti-spike CD8 responses, with private and CD4 specificities left missing.

Between the trimmed V and J ends, which lost 5 bases and 4 bases, there was a span of 11 bases. This CDR3 contains 14 residues. Germline CDR1 reads SGHAT; CDR2 reads FQNNGV. This clonotype has ten or more counts. Its antigen remains unknown. Each single cDNA molecule received a unique molecular identifier. TCRdb re-called the 5' RACE reads with MiXCR, one entry per CDR3 protein. This sample has tens of thousands of distinct CDR3 sequences, with roughly 4.5% found just once. Sequenced sample: whole blood. This chain joins TRBV11-2 and TRBJ2-2; D possibly corresponds to TRBD2 (6 bases). This receptor was obtained from an adult who was a healthcare worker with PCR-confirmed SARS-CoV-2 infection or an uninfected control (not recorded which). The DNA of the CDR3 is TGTGCCAGCAGCCCGCAGGGAGGCACCGGGGAGCTGTTTTTT. Encoded protein: CASSPQGGTGELFF.